The sequence of this TCR beta chain was determined in a study of a mutant IDH1 vaccine in newly diagnosed glioma. Study-level information: The treated population exhibited a male proportion of around 62%, a female proportion of about 38%, and a mean age of about 40 years.

Time point indicated: baseline, week 1 (first vaccination visit). Noted treatment: pre-vaccination baseline after standard-of-care therapy. Each tumor in the donors was a new WHO grade 3 or 4 astrocytoma, IDH1-mutant and ATRX-lost. This clone was seen more than once but under ten times. Using immunoSEQ multiplex PCR, the repertoire was profiled, and TCRdb retains in-frame clones only, with some absent. This repertoire shows about 96,000 clones, around 80% found once; its top ten account for around 7%. Unmatched junction bases numbered 13, after V lost 6 bases and J lost 7 bases. This CDR3 comprises 15 residues. Germline values: CDR1 KGHSH, CDR2 LQKENI.

The TCR was taken from a man aged 35 to 55 with glioma. The starting material was PBMCs, obtained from a glioma patient treated with radiotherapy, temozolomide or both. The gene calls are TRBV18 and TRBJ1-1; 8 bases match TRBD1. The CDR3 region has the DNA TGTGCCAGCTCCCACCCCCGGACAGGGATTAATGAAGCTTTCTTT. It translates to CASSHPRTGINEAFF. Supplemented by reference TRBV18 and TRBJ1-1, the full variable domain reads NAGVMQNPRHLVRRRGQEARLRCSPMKGHSHVYWYRQLPEEGLKFMVYLQKENIIDESGMPKERFSAEFPKEGPSILRIQQVVRGDSAAYFCASSHPRTGINEAFFGQGTRLTVV.